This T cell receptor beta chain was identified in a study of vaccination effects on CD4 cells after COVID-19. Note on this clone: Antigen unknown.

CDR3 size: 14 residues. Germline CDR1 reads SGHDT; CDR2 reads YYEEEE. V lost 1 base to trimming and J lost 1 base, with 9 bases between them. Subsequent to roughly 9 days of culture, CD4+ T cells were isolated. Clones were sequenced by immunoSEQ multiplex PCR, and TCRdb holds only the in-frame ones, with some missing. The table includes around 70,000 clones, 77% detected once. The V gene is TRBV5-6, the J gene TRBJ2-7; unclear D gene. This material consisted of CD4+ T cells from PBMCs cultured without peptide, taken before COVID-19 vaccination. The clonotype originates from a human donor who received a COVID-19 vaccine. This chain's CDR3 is CASSLYFGSYEQYV. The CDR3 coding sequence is TGTGCCAGCAGCTTGTACTTTGGGTCCTACGAGCAGTACGTC.